At least ten counts were recorded for the clone carrying this T cell receptor (beta chain). Its antigen is still unknown. Patients were excluded for uncontrolled infection, other autoimmune disease, pregnancy or lactation. On the basis of clinical symptoms, serum thyroxine and TRAb, thyroid ultrasound and orbital computed tomography, diagnoses were made. The data are from a study of T cells in Graves' hyperthyroidism and ophthalmopathy. Study-wide findings and caveats: It was a median 6.5 months before onset that the model predicted ophthalmopathy. The blood repertoire included most of the expanded thyroid clonotypes above 0.001.

From RNA transcripts, TCR beta CDR3 regions were amplified. First-round RT-PCR with HTBI primers amplified the TCR CDR3 region. TCRdb used MiXCR to reprocess the multiplex PCR reads, holding one entry per CDR3 protein. The repertoire has about 570,000 distinct CDR3 sequences, 46% of them found once; the top ten carry 15% to 20%. The receptor was derived from an adult woman with Graves' disease, either hyperthyroidism or ophthalmopathy (not recorded which). The sequencing input was peripheral blood or thyroid tissue (not recorded which).

This chain's CDR3 is CASSLTGDNSPLHF. CDR3 DNA: TGTGCCAGCAGTTTGACAGGGGATAATTCACCCCTCCACTTT. The chain has TRBV6-1 and TRBJ1-6; 8 bases map to TRBD1. The germline gives CDR1 MNHNS, CDR2 SASEGT. V trimming: 5 bases; J trimming: 5 bases; junction bases outside the gene matches: 2. The CDR3 is 14 residues long.